A selection of T cell receptor beta chains follows, all from one sample in a study of blood T cell repertoires in COVID-19. The method was immunoSEQ multiplex PCR; TCRdb's version includes in-frame clones alone and lacks a portion of them. The table has approximately 130,000 clones, more than 80% seen once; the top ten hold 4.3%. Sequenced input: peripheral blood. Receptors were obtained from a human donor in a cohort sampled during active COVID-19. Each CDR3 is given with its conserved first and last residue. D genes are given only for firm matches. Clone sizes are given selectively: once, few, many, or a class where the clone is expanded.

-,TRBJ2-3,-,TRBV6-8,TGTGCCAGCAGTTACGGTGAGGCGACTAGCACAGATACGCAGTATTTT,CASSYGEATSTDTQYF
-,TRBJ1-1,-,TRBV4-3,TGCGCCAGCAGCCAGAATCCGGGAGGCACTGAAGCTTTCTTT,CASSQNPGGTEAFF
-,TRBJ1-1,TRBD1,TRBV3-1/TRBV3-2,TGTGCCAGCAGCCCCTCAGGAGGGGGCATCTCTGAAGCTTTCTTT,CASSPSGGGISEAFF
once,TRBJ1-5,-,TRBV5-1,TGCGCCAGCAGGAGCGGTAGCAATCAGCCCCAGCATTTT,CASRSGSNQPQHF
few,TRBJ2-3,-,TRBV3-1/TRBV3-2,TGTGCCAGCAGCCAAGCGGGACTTATCACAGATACGCAGTATTTT,CASSQAGLITDTQYF
-,TRBJ1-6,-,TRBV5-4,TGTGCCAGCAGCTTGGGATCCGGGCAGGGCTCACCCCTCCACTTT,CASSLGSGQGSPLHF
-,TRBJ2-5,-,TRBV4-1,TGCGCCAGCAGCCAAGGGGGCAGGGAGACCCAGTACTTC,CASSQGGRETQYF
-,TRBJ2-3,-,TRBV29-1,TGCAGCGTTGTGGAGGGCGGAGATACGCAGTATTTT,CSVVEGGDTQYF
-,TRBJ2-1,-,TRBV7-8,TGTGCCAGCAGCGCCGACAGGAATAATGAGCAGTTCTTC,CASSADRNNEQFF
-,TRBJ2-7,TRBD2,TRBV7-2,TGTGCCAGCAGCTTAGCAAGTCTAGCGGGGGGTTCCTCCTACGAGCAGTACTTC,CASSLASLAGGSSYEQYF
-,TRBJ1-4,-,TRBV10-3,TGTGCCATCAGTGGGACAGCGACAGAGGAAAAACTGTTTTTT,CAISGTATEEKLFF
-,TRBJ1-2,TRBD1,TRBV6-5,TGTGCCAGCAGTTACAACAGGGGGAACTATGGCTACACCTTC,CASSYNRGNYGYTF
-,TRBJ2-3,TRBD2,TRBV15,TGTGCCACCAGCAAGACTAGCGGGAGTACTGATACGCAGTATTTT,CATSKTSGSTDTQYF
-,TRBJ2-7,-,TRBV9,TGTGCCAGCAGCCTCCGGTTGCGGGACCACGAGCAGTACTTC,CASSLRLRDHEQYF
-,TRBJ2-1,-,TRBV12-3/TRBV12-4,TGTGCCAGCAGTTTTGGAGGGAATGAGCAGTTCTTC,CASSFGGNEQFF
-,TRBJ2-7,-,TRBV6-2/TRBV6-3,TGTGCCAGCAGTTTCGGGTCATCCTACGAGCAGTACTTC,CASSFGSSYEQYF
-,TRBJ2-3,TRBD2,TRBV7-2,TGTGCCAGCAGCCAAGAGCGGGGTCCCACAGATACGCAGTATTTT,CASSQERGPTDTQYF
-,TRBJ2-5,TRBD2,TRBV15,TGTGCCACCAGCGGAACAGGCGGGAGGGCCGGGGAGACCCAGTACTTC,CATSGTGGRAGETQYF
-,TRBJ1-3,-,TRBV27,TGTGCCAGCAGACTCCGGGACAAGACGAACATCATATATTTT,CASRLRDKTNIIYF
-,TRBJ1-4,TRBD1,TRBV6-5,TGTGCCAGCAGTATTTCCGGGACAGGGCGTGAAAAACTGTTTTTT,CASSISGTGREKLFF
-,TRBJ2-2,-,TRBV11-1,TGTGCCAGCAGCTTAGGGCTCAACACCGGGGAGCTGTTTTTT,CASSLGLNTGELFF
-,TRBJ2-5,-,TRBV7-8,TGTGCCAGCAGCTCGCCCCCGGGACTTCAAGAGACCCAGTACTTC,CASSSPPGLQETQYF
-,TRBJ2-7,-,TRBV5-6,TGTGCCAGCAGCCAGAGGGGGGGAAACTACGAGCAGTACTTC,CASSQRGGNYEQYF
-,TRBJ1-5,-,TRBV21-1,TGTGCCAGCAGGCGGGGACTAAATCAGCCCCAGCATTTT,CASRRGLNQPQHF
-,TRBJ1-1,-,TRBV9,TGTGCCAGCAGCGTAACCCAGGACACTGAAGCTTTCTTT,CASSVTQDTEAFF
-,TRBJ1-2,-,TRBV4-3,TGCGCCAGCAGCCAAGAAATAGGCAGGGACTATGGCTACACCTTC,CASSQEIGRDYGYTF